A single sample is the source of the 30 T cell receptor beta chains below, sequenced in a study of OX40 agonist ivuxolimab in advanced cancers. Produced via immunoSEQ multiplex PCR; TCRdb's table is partial and in-frame only. The sample lists roughly 65,000 clones; 88% were seen once. The specimen was CD4+ or CD8+ T cells sorted from blood, collected in a trial of the OX40 agonist ivuxolimab. These receptor sequences come from an adult with an advanced solid tumor such as melanoma, head and neck, liver or kidney cancer.

CDR3 nucleotides: TGTGCCAGCAGCTTTTACACTAGCGGTAGCACAGATACGCAGTATTTT. This translates into CASSFYTSGSTDTQYF. The chain joins TRBV7-2 to TRBJ2-3, with 8 positions matching TRBD2. CDR3 length equals 16 residues. Germline V gene lookup returns CDR1 SGHTA and CDR2 FQGNSA. V was pared by 3 bases and J by 0 bases, with 5 bases of the junction left unmatched.

The chain links TRBV28 to TRBJ1-1; the D is unclear. V dropped 6 bases and J dropped 7 bases, with 18 bases sitting between them. The germline V gene has CDR1 MDHEN and CDR2 SYDVKM. This CDR3 is built from 14 residues. In DNA, the CDR3 is TGTGCCAGCAGCTCCCCCGAGGGCTCGGGTGAAGCTTTCTTT. This translates into CASSSPEGSGEAFF.

The chain joins TRBV15 to TRBJ1-5, with D maybe TRBD1 (5 bases). The CDR3 extends over 14 amino acids. With 5 bases removed from V and 4 bases from J, the gap between germline ends came to 12 bases. The V gene's germline CDR1 is LNHNV and CDR2 YYDKDF (reference sequence). The CDR3 loop is CATSGGGVNQPQHF. The CDR3 region has the DNA TGTGCCACCAGCGGCGGGGGTGTTAATCAGCCCCAGCATTTT.

The rearrangement joins TRBV7-9 to TRBJ1-6; TRBD1 is a possible D gene (5 bases). Germline CDR1 is SEHNR and CDR2 is FQNEAQ (reference sequence). The CDR3 runs 17 residues. Deletions cut 4 bases from V and 9 bases from J, with 22 bases between. The CDR3 bases are TGTGCCAGCAGCTCTAGATACTCCCAGGGTACCCGTTCACCCCTCCACTTT. Encoded protein: CASSSRYSQGTRSPLHF.

This rearrangement joins TRBV5-1 to TRBJ2-7; D is unresolved. The ends were cut back, 4 bases at V and 6 bases at J, with 11 bases in the middle. From germline, CDR1 is SGHRS and CDR2 YFSETQ. This CDR3 spans 12 amino acids. As DNA, the CDR3 is TGCGCCAGCAGCGTCGACCGACTCGAGCAGTACTTC. Residues: CASSVDRLEQYF.

This clone was picked up one time. The rearrangement uses TRBV19 and TRBJ1-5, with 9 bases matching TRBD1. There are 17 residues in the CDR3. CDR1 and CDR2 (germline): LNHDA, SQIVND (reference sequence). J gave up 4 bases and V 7 bases, and 14 bases lay outside the gene matches. DNA of the CDR3: TGTGCCAGTAAAAGAGACACAAACAGGGGGCTAAATCAGCCCCAGCATTTT. It encodes CASKRDTNRGLNQPQHF.

The chain carries TRBV19 and TRBJ2-2; TRBD2 aligns across 11 bases. The CDR3 has 18 amino acids. Germline V gives CDR1 LNHDA, CDR2 SQIVND (reference sequence). The junction had 11 bases not matched to a gene; V was cut back by 4 bases and J by 4 bases. For the CDR3, the DNA is TGTGCCAGTAGTAAACGTAGCGGGAGGGCCTTGGGCACCGGGGAGCTGTTTTTT. Protein product: CASSKRSGRALGTGELFF. Filled out from reference TRBV19 and TRBJ2-2, the complete variable domain reads DGGITQSPKYLFRKEGQNVTLSCEQNLNHDAMYWYRQDPGQGLRLIYYSQIVNDFQKGDIAEGYSVSREKKESFPLTVTSAQKNPTAFYLCASSKRSGRALGTGELFFGEGSRLTVL.

The chain couples TRBV11-2 to TRBJ2-7; D is perhaps TRBD1 (6 bases). CDR1 is SGHAT and CDR2 is FQNNGV in the germline V gene. This CDR3 spans 15 amino acids. V lost 4 bases, J lost 3 bases, and 16 bases lay in between. CDR3 bases: TGTGCCAGCAGCTCAGGACAGCTTTCTGACTACGAGCAGTACTTC. Amino acids: CASSSGQLSDYEQYF.

CDR3 DNA sequence: TGCGCCAGCAGGCCCGGTGCCGGGGCCGAGCAGTACTTC. Amino acids: CASRPGAGAEQYF. The genes are TRBV5-1 and TRBJ2-5, with D possibly being TRBD1 or TRBD2 (5 bases each). Near its end, the DNA agrees better with TRBJ2-7, so the J call may be wrong. The CDR3 contains 13 residues. Germline lookup yields CDR1 SGHRS and CDR2 YFSETQ.

This chain joins TRBV5-4 and TRBJ2-3, with a weak D call TRBD1 (5 bases). The CDR3 sequence is 14 residues long. Germline values: CDR1 SGHNT, CDR2 YYREEE (reference sequence). With 4 bases removed from V and 7 bases from J, the gap between germline ends came to 16 bases. The CDR3 DNA follows: TGTGCCAGCAGCCAAGGACAACTCGTATATACGCAGTATTTT. Translation: CASSQGQLVYTQYF. The whole variable domain, filled in from reference TRBV5-4 and TRBJ2-3, reads ETGVTQSPTHLIKTRGQQVTLRCSSQSGHNTVSWYQQALGQGPQFIFQYYREEENGRGNFPPRFSGLQFPNYSSELNVNALELDDSALYLCASSQGQLVYTQYFGPGTRLTVL.

The gene calls are TRBV29-1 and TRBJ2-3; TRBD2 matches at 7 bases. Unmatched junction bases numbered 10, after V lost 0 bases and J lost 4 bases. CDR1 SQVTM and CDR2 ANQGSEA come from the germline V gene. CDR3 length: 16 amino acids. CDR3 residues: CSVEDHWAGEADTQYF. The CDR3 bases are TGCAGCGTTGAAGATCATTGGGCGGGAGAGGCAGATACGCAGTATTTT.

The CDR3 loop reads CASSRDRGTSHTEAFF. The CDR3 bases are TGTGCCAGCAGCCGGGACAGGGGGACGTCGCACACTGAAGCTTTCTTT. The genes are TRBV7-2 and TRBJ1-1, with TRBD1 matching 11 bases. With 5 bases clipped from V and 3 bases from J, the junction kept 8 bases outside the gene matches. CDR3 size: 16 residues. Germline V gene sequence: CDR1 SGHTA, CDR2 FQGNSA.

The chain recombines TRBV7-2 with TRBJ1-4; D call uncertain. CDR3 length: 15 amino acids. V lost 3 bases, J lost 3 bases, and 11 bases lay in between. The germline gives CDR1 SGHTA, CDR2 FQGNSA. The CDR3 loop reads CASSFLPEPNEKLFF. The CDR3 DNA sequence: TGTGCCAGCAGCTTTCTGCCGGAGCCTAATGAAAAACTGTTTTTT.

The chain links TRBV28 to TRBJ1-5, with 7 bases lining up with TRBD1. CDR1 and CDR2 from the germline V gene are MDHEN and SYDVKM. The CDR3 has 13 amino acids. The V gene end was trimmed by 8 bases and the J gene end by 3 bases; junction bases not matched to a gene: 4. The CDR3 loop reads CASLDRVNQPQHF. The CDR3, as DNA: TGTGCCAGCCTAGACAGGGTCAATCAGCCCCAGCATTTT.

This clone was seen just once. The chain joins TRBV27 to TRBJ2-3; possible D gene TRBD1, 8 bases. Looked up from germline, CDR1 is MNHEY and CDR2 is SMNVEV (reference sequence). This CDR3 comprises 18 residues. V lost 6 bases and J 1 base, leaving 23 bases between the germline ends. The CDR3 nucleotides read TGTGCCAGCAGCAGGACAGGGAGGGGGGTTTTAGGCACAGATACGCAGTATTTT. Protein product: CASSRTGRGVLGTDTQYF.

The chain has TRBV7-3 and TRBJ2-3; tentative D call: TRBD1 (6 bases). The CDR3 totals 13 residues. Per germline, CDR1 SGHTA and CDR2 FQGTGA. V was trimmed by 1 base and J by 10 bases, leaving 12 bases between them. As DNA, the CDR3 is TGTGCCAGCAGCTTAATGGTAGGGGGTCCGCAGTATTTT. Translated: CASSLMVGGPQYF.

CDR3 DNA sequence: TGTGCCAGCAGCCGGAGGACTAGCGGGAACAATGAGCAGTTCTTC. Translating gives CASSRRTSGNNEQFF. The rearrangement uses TRBV7-2 and TRBJ2-1, with TRBD2 matching over 12 bases. This CDR3 region has 15 residues. Germline values: CDR1 SGHTA, CDR2 FQGNSA. V lost 5 bases, J lost 5 bases, and 4 bases stayed unmatched.

A few counts support this clone. The CDR3 reads CASSLVRTMNTGELFF. CDR3 DNA: TGTGCCAGCAGCTTGGTACGTACGATGAACACCGGGGAGCTGTTTTTT. The V gene is TRBV5-6, the J gene TRBJ2-2; D not certain. Germline V CDR1 and CDR2: SGHDT, YYEEEE. Trimming stripped 0 bases from V and 1 base from J, with 10 bases between. The CDR3 length is 16 residues.

This clone appeared a single time. CDR3: CASSSAGASGRAVGELFF. DNA for the CDR3: TGTGCCAGCAGCTCCGCAGGGGCTAGCGGGAGGGCCGTGGGGGAGCTGTTTTTT. The rearrangement joins TRBV7-2 to TRBJ2-2, with 12 bases aligning to TRBD2. The V and J ends lost 4 bases and 8 bases, in that order; junction bases with no gene match: 14. This CDR3 spans 18 amino acids. The germline gives CDR1 SGHTA, CDR2 FQGNSA.

The chain uses TRBV6-1 and TRBJ1-1; no clear D gene. This CDR3 contains 11 residues. V dropped 8 bases and J dropped 7 bases, with 11 bases sitting between them. Germline CDR1 and CDR2: MNHNS and SASEGT. CDR3 in DNA: TGTGCCAGCGATGACCGGAATGAAGCTTTCTTT. It codes for CASDDRNEAFF.

The V and J genes are TRBV18 and TRBJ2-7; 9 bases agree with TRBD2. Germline lookup yields CDR1 KGHSH and CDR2 LQKENI. The CDR3 covers 14 residues. V dropped 5 bases and J dropped 1; count of bases not matched to a gene: 3. CDR3 nucleotide sequence: TGTGCCAGCTCAGCGGGACTAGCTTCCTACGAGCAGTACTTC. Protein sequence: CASSAGLASYEQYF.

The chain links TRBV30 to TRBJ2-7, with TRBD1 identical over 7 bases. CDR1 is GTSNPN and CDR2 is SVGIG in the germline V gene (reference sequence). The V segment lost 4 bases and the J segment 5 bases; nucleotides outside the gene matches: 14. CDR3 length: 15 residues. The DNA for the CDR3 is TGTGCCTGGATGAAAGGGGGCTTAAAATCCGACGAGCAGTACTTC. Translating it yields CAWMKGGLKSDEQYF. Full variable domain (missing parts from reference TRBV30 and TRBJ2-7): SQTIHQWPATLVQPVGSPLSLECTVEGTSNPNLYWYRQAAGRGLQLLFYSVGIGQISSEVPQNLSASRPQDRQFILSSKKLLLSDSGFYLCAWMKGGLKSDEQYFGPGTRLTVT.

The rearrangement joins TRBV18 to TRBJ2-7, with 10 bases identical to TRBD1. This CDR3 comprises 16 residues. Germline loops: CDR1 KGHSH, CDR2 LQKENI. J was trimmed by 4 bases and V by 0 bases; bases with no gene match: 6. CDR3 DNA sequence: TGTGCCAGCTCACCACCGTCGGGACAGGGGCCTTACGAGCAGTACTTC. It yields the protein CASSPPSGQGPYEQYF.

The J gene is TRBJ2-1, the V gene TRBV12-5; D is ambiguous. In germline, CDR1 is LGHNT, CDR2 FRNRAP. Trimming stripped 2 bases from V and 5 bases from J, with 13 bases between. This CDR3 contains 15 residues. The CDR3 protein is CASGLHPNTNNEQFF. CDR3 in DNA: TGTGCTAGTGGTTTGCATCCTAATACCAACAATGAGCAGTTCTTC.

This clone was found a few times. The chain carries TRBV2 and TRBJ2-3; tentatively, D is TRBD1 or TRBD2 (6 bases each). The length of the CDR3 is 14 residues. Between the trimmed V and J ends, which lost 7 bases and 0 bases, there was a span of 11 bases. CDR1 and CDR2 (germline): SNHLY, FYNNEI. This chain's CDR3 is CASNRGQSTDTQYF. In DNA form, the CDR3 reads TGTGCCAGCAATCGGGGGCAAAGCACAGATACGCAGTATTTT.

The chain is built from TRBV19 and TRBJ2-7; TRBD2 aligns across 13 bases. Germline CDR1 LNHDA, CDR2 SQIVND (reference sequence). V shed 7 bases, J shed 0 bases, and the junction held 9 bases outside the gene matches. The CDR3 loop spans 17 amino acids. The CDR3: CASTPGTSGTTSYEQYF. The CDR3 coding sequence is TGTGCCAGTACTCCAGGGACTAGCGGGACGACCTCCTACGAGCAGTACTTC.

The chain joins TRBV9 to TRBJ2-5, with 12 positions matching TRBD2. CDR1 and CDR2 from the germline V gene are SGDLS and YYNGEE. V trimming: 4 bases; J trimming: 4 bases; junction bases outside the gene matches: 5. The CDR3 extends over 15 amino acids. In nucleotides, the CDR3 is TGTGCCAGCAGCCCGACTAGCGGGAGAGTAGAGACCCAGTACTTC. Translation: CASSPTSGRVETQYF.

This CDR3 reads CASSVENWSEAFF. The DNA of the CDR3 is TGTGCCAGCAGCGTAGAAAATTGGTCTGAAGCTTTCTTT. The chain uses TRBV9 and TRBJ1-1, with D uncertain. The germline V gene encodes CDR1 SGDLS and CDR2 YYNGEE. The CDR3 is made up of 13 amino acids. The V gene lost 0 bases and the J gene lost 6 bases, with 9 bases spanning the gap.

The chain couples TRBV7-9 to TRBJ1-5; no firm D call. Germline values: CDR1 SEHNR, CDR2 FQNEAQ (reference sequence). The CDR3 extends over 13 amino acids. The germline V and J ends were trimmed by 3 bases and 7 bases, with 10 bases remaining between them. The CDR3 DNA reads TGTGCCAGCAGCTTTACCGACTTGCAGCCCCAGCATTTT. It yields the protein CASSFTDLQPQHF.

The genes are TRBV6-5 and TRBJ1-5; D is unresolved. This CDR3 comprises 12 residues. V lost 6 bases to trimming and J lost 5 bases, with 8 bases between them. CDR1 MNHEY and CDR2 SVGAGI come from the germline V gene. The CDR3 sequence is CASRATDQPQHF. CDR3 nucleotides: TGTGCCAGCAGGGCCACAGATCAGCCCCAGCATTTT.